The 18 T cell receptor beta chains below all came from one sample that was sequenced in a study of T cell repertoires in aging, cancer and after chemotherapy. A mixed TRB-A/B primer pool amplified rearranged TRB by multiplex touch-down PCR. TCRdb passed the multiplex PCR reads through MiXCR, listing each CDR3 protein once. Here the sample spans 3,200 or so distinct CDR3 sequences, about 32% being singletons. TCR beta rearrangements were amplified from peripheral blood genomic DNA. Sequencing used blood. All receptors derive from a human donor in good health.

The V call is TRBV18, the J call TRBJ1-1; 10 bases agree with TRBD1. CDR1 KGHSH and CDR2 LQKENI come from the germline V gene. The ends lost 6 bases at V and 3 bases at J; junction bases unmatched: 7. The CDR3 length is 15 residues. CDR3 in amino acids: CASSRDRGKDTEAFF. The DNA for the CDR3 is TGTGCCAGCTCTCGGGACAGGGGTAAGGACACTGAAGCTTTCTTT. Full variable domain (rest looked up from reference TRBV18 and TRBJ1-1): NAGVMQNPRHLVRRRGQEARLRCSPMKGHSHVYWYRQLPEEGLKFMVYLQKENIIDESGMPKERFSAEFPKEGPSILRIQQVVRGDSAAYFCASSRDRGKDTEAFFGQGTRLTVV.

This clonotype was recorded a few times. This chain connects TRBV19 to TRBJ1-5; TRBD1 is a possible D gene (5 bases). Trimming left V 7 bases short and J 4 bases short, with 17 bases between. From germline, CDR1 is LNHDA and CDR2 SQIVND (reference sequence). The length of the CDR3 is 15 residues. The CDR3 region is CASKNGHGGNQPQHF. DNA of the CDR3: TGTGCCAGTAAGAATGGACATGGGGGTAATCAGCCCCAGCATTTT.

This clonotype was seen only a few times. The genes are TRBV13 and TRBJ2-1; D uncertain. V was pared by 3 bases and J by 9 bases, with 15 bases between. CDR3 length: 14 amino acids. Per the germline V gene, CDR1 is PRHDT and CDR2 is FYEKMQ (reference sequence). The CDR3 sequence: CASSFPLGQVEQFF. Here the CDR3 DNA reads TGTGCCAGCAGCTTCCCTCTAGGGCAGGTTGAGCAGTTCTTC.

CDR3 coding DNA: TGTGCCAGCAGCCCCGGGGGGGGTTCAGATACGCAGTATTTT. Its translation: CASSPGGGSDTQYF. V gene TRBV5-6 combines with J gene TRBJ2-3, with 8 bases fitting TRBD2. CDR3 length equals 14 residues. CDR1 and CDR2 (germline): SGHDT, YYEEEE. With 4 bases clipped from V and 4 bases from J, the junction kept 5 bases outside the gene matches.

The V call is TRBV27, the J call TRBJ2-7; a possible D gene is TRBD2 (7 bases). With 3 bases removed from V and 0 bases from J, the gap between germline ends came to 12 bases. This CDR3 spans 15 amino acids. Germline V gives CDR1 MNHEY, CDR2 SMNVEV (reference sequence). In nucleotides, the CDR3 is TGTGCCAGCAGTTTCCTAGGGGGGGACTCCTACGAGCAGTACTTC. Translating gives CASSFLGGDSYEQYF.

This clonotype is medium-sized in the sample. The V call is TRBV29-1, the J call TRBJ2-5; D may be TRBD1 (6 bases). The CDR3 is 14 amino acids. Germline V CDR1 and CDR2: SQVTM, ANQGSEA. V dropped 6 bases and J dropped 5 bases, with 19 bases sitting between them. In DNA, the CDR3 is TGCAGCGTGGGACGGGACACCCAAGGGGAGACCCAGTACTTC. Protein product: CSVGRDTQGETQYF. The whole variable domain, filled in from reference TRBV29-1 and TRBJ2-5, reads SAVISQKPSRDICQRGTSLTIQCQVDSQVTMMFWYRQQPGQSLTLIATANQGSEATYESGFVIDKFPISRPNLTFSTLTVSNMSPEDSSIYLCSVGRDTQGETQYFGPGTRLLVL.

The V call is TRBV7-2, the J call TRBJ1-6; D not resolved. Germline CDR1 and CDR2: SGHTA and FQGNSA. With 0 bases removed from V and 8 bases from J, the gap between germline ends came to 5 bases. The CDR3 length is 13 residues. The CDR3 DNA follows: TGTGCCAGCAGCTTAGCGGCGGATTCACCCCTCCACTTT. Protein: CASSLAADSPLHF.

In its sample, this clonotype ranks as medium-sized. The rearrangement uses TRBV12-3 or TRBV12-4 and TRBJ2-3, with 8 positions matching TRBD2. The CDR3 contains 14 residues. With V trimmed by 6 bases and J by 0 bases, 2 bases remained unmatched. The CDR3 spells CASRRLASTDTQYF. In DNA, the CDR3 is TGTGCCAGCAGGAGACTAGCGAGCACAGATACGCAGTATTTT.

This clonotype was seen more than once but under ten times. At one end the junction does not follow the germline gene, possibly because of a read error. V and J are TRBV13 and TRBJ2-7; D assignment may be TRBD1 or TRBD2 (5 bases each). The CDR3 runs 15 residues. Germline CDR1 is PRHDT and CDR2 is FYEKMQ (reference sequence). This CDR3 reads CASSSGRLSAYGQYF. CDR3 coding DNA: TGTGCCAGCAGCTCGGGGCGTCTCTCCGCATACGGGCAGTACTTC.

The CDR3: CASQQTSGYTDTQYF. The CDR3 nucleotides read TGTGCCAGCCAACAGACTAGCGGCTACACAGATACGCAGTATTTT. The chain recombines TRBV5-4 with TRBJ2-3, with 9 positions matching TRBD2. The V and J ends lost 7 bases and 2 bases, in that order; junction bases with no gene match: 8. This CDR3 has 15 residues. CDR1 and CDR2 from the germline V gene are SGHNT and YYREEE (reference sequence).

This clonotype has just a few counts. The gene calls are TRBV6-5 and TRBJ1-4, with D possibly matching TRBD1 (6 bases). In germline, CDR1 is MNHEY, CDR2 SVGAGI. The CDR3 runs to 15 residues. The V and J ends lost 0 bases and 9 bases respectively, with 14 bases between them. In DNA, the CDR3 is TGTGCCAGCAGTTACTCCCAGGGGCGAGGTCAAAAACTGTTTTTT. The encoded protein is CASSYSQGRGQKLFF.

The chain links TRBV20-1 to TRBJ2-5, with no clear D. Germline assignment: CDR1 DFQATT and CDR2 SNEGSKA (reference sequence). The CDR3 contains 15 residues. Trimming cost V 6 bases and J 2 bases, with 19 bases left between them. CDR3 bases: TGCAGTGCCCAAGAGATGTCAGGCAGACAAGAGACCCAGTACTTC. It codes for CSAQEMSGRQETQYF.

V usage is TRBV6-1 and J usage is TRBJ1-4; TRBD1 matches at 9 bases. CDR1 and CDR2 (germline): MNHNS, SASEGT. The CDR3 is 14 amino acids. The V and J ends lost 6 bases and 7 bases, in that order; junction bases with no gene match: 6. The CDR3 region has the DNA TGTGCCAGCAGACCGGGACAGGGCCGTGAAAAACTGTTTTTT. Translating gives CASRPGQGREKLFF.

This clonotype was detected only a few times. The chain links TRBV5-1 to TRBJ2-7, with D tentatively TRBD1 (5 bases). CDR1 and CDR2 (germline): SGHRS, YFSETQ. This CDR3 has 14 residues. V lost 0 bases, J lost 4 bases, and 11 bases lay in between. The CDR3 region has the DNA TGCGCCAGCAGCTTGGTAGGGGCCGGGTACGAGCAGTACTTC. It is translated as CASSLVGAGYEQYF.

This sequence joins TRBV5-3 and TRBJ1-5; D may be TRBD1 (6 bases). TRBV5-3 is an ORF, with its function uncertain. The CDR3 is 15 residues long. Between the trimmed V and J ends, which lost 5 bases and 4 bases, there was a span of 16 bases. CDR3 in DNA: TGTGCCAGAAGTACAGGGAATAGGGGGAATCAGCCCCAGCATTTT. Residues: CARSTGNRGNQPQHF.

The chain employs TRBV4-2 and TRBJ1-3; no clear D gene. Germline CDR1 LGHNA, CDR2 YNFKEQ. CDR3 length: 14 residues. The V end was cut by 4 bases, the J end by 0 bases, with 7 bases between. The CDR3 loop is CASSLHSSGNTIYF. In nucleotides, the CDR3 is TGTGCCAGCAGCCTGCATAGCTCTGGAAACACCATATATTTT.

Comment on this clonotype: One end of the junction varies from germline; a read error may be responsible. The genes are TRBV12-3 or TRBV12-4 and TRBJ2-7; D possibly corresponds to TRBD2 (5 bases). The CDR3 spans 14 residues. The CDR3 DNA reads TGCGCCAGCAGCCAAGAACCGGGATTCTACGAGCAGTACTTC. Protein sequence: CASSQEPGFYEQYF.

This clonotype has more than one count but fewer than ten. This sequence joins TRBV5-1 and TRBJ2-1; D is uncertain. The CDR3 is 11 residues long. Per germline, CDR1 SGHRS and CDR2 YFSETQ. The germline V and J ends were trimmed by 2 bases and 8 bases, with 5 bases remaining between them. Written as DNA, the CDR3 is TGCGCCAGCAGCTTTGGAGATGAGCAGTTCTTC. Its protein is CASSFGDEQFF.